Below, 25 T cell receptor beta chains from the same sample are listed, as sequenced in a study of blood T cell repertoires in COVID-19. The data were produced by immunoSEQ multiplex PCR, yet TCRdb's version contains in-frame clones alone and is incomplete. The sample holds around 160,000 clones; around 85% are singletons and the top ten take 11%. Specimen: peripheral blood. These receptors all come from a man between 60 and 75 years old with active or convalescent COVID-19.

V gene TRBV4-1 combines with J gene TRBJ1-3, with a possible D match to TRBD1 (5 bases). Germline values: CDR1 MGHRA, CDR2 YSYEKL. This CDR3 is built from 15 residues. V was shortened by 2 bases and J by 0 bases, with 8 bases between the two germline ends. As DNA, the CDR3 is TGCGCCAGCAGCCAACAGGGAGGCTCTGGAAACACCATATATTTT. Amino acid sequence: CASSQQGGSGNTIYF.

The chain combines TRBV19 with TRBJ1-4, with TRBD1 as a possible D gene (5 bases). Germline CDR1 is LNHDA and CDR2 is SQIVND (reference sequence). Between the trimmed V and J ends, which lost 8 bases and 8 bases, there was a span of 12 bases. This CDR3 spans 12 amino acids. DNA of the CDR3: TGTGCCAGTTTCACCAGGGTCGAAAAACTGTTTTTT. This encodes CASFTRVEKLFF.

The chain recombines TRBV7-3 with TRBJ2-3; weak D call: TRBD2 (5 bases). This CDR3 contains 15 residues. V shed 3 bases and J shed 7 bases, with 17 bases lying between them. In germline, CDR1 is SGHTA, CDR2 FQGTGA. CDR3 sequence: CASSFQASNRYTQYF. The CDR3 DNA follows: TGTGCCAGCAGCTTTCAAGCTAGCAATCGTTATACGCAGTATTTT.

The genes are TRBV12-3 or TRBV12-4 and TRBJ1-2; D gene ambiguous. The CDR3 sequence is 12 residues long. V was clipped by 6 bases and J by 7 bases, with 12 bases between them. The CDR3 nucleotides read TGTGCCAGCAGCCCTCCCCTTGTTGGCTACACCTTC. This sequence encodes CASSPPLVGYTF.

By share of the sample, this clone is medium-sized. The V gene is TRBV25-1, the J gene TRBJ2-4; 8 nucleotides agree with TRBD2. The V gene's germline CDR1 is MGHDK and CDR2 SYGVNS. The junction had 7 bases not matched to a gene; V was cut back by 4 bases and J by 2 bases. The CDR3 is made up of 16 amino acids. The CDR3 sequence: CASSVTSGLSKNIQYF. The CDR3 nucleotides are TGTGCCAGCAGTGTAACTAGCGGATTATCCAAAAACATTCAGTACTTC.

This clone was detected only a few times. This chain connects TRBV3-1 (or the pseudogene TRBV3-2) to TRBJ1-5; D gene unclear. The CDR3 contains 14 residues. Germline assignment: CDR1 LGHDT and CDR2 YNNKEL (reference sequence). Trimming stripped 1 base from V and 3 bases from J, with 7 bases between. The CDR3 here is CASSQAGINQPQHF. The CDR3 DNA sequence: TGTGCCAGCAGCCAAGCAGGAATCAATCAGCCCCAGCATTTT.

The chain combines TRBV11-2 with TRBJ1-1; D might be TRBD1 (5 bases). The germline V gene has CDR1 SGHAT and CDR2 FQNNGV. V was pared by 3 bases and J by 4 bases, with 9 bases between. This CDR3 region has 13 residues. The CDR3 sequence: CASSLGQGTEAFF. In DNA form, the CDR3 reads TGTGCCAGCAGCTTGGGGCAGGGCACTGAAGCTTTCTTT.

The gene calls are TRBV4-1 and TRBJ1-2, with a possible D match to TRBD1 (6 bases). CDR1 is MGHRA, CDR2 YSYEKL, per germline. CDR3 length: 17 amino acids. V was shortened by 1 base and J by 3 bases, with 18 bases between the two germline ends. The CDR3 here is CASSQVPQGSRDYGYTF. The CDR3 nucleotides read TGCGCCAGCAGCCAAGTGCCCCAGGGGTCACGGGACTATGGCTACACCTTC.

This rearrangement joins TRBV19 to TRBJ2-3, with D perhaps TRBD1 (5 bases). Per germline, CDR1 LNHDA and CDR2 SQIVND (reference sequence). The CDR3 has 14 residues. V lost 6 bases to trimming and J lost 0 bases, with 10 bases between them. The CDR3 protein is CASRLGASTDTQYF. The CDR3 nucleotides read TGTGCCAGTAGGCTAGGGGCTAGCACAGATACGCAGTATTTT. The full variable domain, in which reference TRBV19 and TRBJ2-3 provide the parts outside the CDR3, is DGGITQSPKYLFRKEGQNVTLSCEQNLNHDAMYWYRQDPGQGLRLIYYSQIVNDFQKGDIAEGYSVSREKKESFPLTVTSAQKNPTAFYLCASRLGASTDTQYFGPGTRLTVL.

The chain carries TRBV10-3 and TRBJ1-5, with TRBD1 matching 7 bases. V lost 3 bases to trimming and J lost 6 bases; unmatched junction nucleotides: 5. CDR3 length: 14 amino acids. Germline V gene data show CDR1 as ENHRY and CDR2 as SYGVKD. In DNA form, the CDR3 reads TGTGCCATCAGTGATGTAGGGGGCACTCAGCCCCAGCATTTT. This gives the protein CAISDVGGTQPQHF.

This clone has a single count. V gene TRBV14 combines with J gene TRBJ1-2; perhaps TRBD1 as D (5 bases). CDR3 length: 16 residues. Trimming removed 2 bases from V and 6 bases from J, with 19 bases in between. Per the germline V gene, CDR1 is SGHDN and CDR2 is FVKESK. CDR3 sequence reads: CASSQYPGRSRNGYTF. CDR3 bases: TGTGCCAGCAGCCAATATCCAGGGCGATCGAGAAATGGCTACACCTTC.

As DNA, the CDR3 is TGTGCCATCAGTCCCGGACAGGGCACCTACGAGCAGTACTTC. This codes for CAISPGQGTYEQYF. The chain couples TRBV10-3 to TRBJ2-7; 8 bases line up with TRBD1. Looked up from germline, CDR1 is ENHRY and CDR2 is SYGVKD. The CDR3 contains 14 residues. After removal of 5 bases from V and 2 bases from J, the junction contained 5 bases not matched to a gene.

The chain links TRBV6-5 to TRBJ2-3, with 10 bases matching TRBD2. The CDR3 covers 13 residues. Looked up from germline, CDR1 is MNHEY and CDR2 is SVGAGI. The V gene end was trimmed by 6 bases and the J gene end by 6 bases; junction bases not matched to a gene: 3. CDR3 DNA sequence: TGTGCCAGCAGCAGCGGGAGGGCGGATACGCAGTATTTT. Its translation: CASSSGRADTQYF.

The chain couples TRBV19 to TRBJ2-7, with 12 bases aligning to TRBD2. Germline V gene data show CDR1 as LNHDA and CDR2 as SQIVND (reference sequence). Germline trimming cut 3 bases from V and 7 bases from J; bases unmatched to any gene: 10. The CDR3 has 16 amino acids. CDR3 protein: CASSISLAGGPREQYF. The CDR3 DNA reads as TGTGCCAGTAGTATCTCCCTAGCGGGGGGGCCACGAGAGCAGTACTTC.

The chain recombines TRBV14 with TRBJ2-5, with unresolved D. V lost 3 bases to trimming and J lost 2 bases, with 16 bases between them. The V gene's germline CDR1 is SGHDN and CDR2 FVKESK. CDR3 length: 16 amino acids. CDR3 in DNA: TGTGCCAGCAGCCACCGTCGCAATATCCTACAAGAGACCCAGTACTTC. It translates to CASSHRRNILQETQYF.

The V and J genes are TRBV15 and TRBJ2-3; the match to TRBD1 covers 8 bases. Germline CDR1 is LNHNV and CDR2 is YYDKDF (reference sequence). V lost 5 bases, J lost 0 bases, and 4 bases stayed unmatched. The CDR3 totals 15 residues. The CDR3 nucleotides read TGTGCCACCAGCCGTAGACAGGGGAGCACAGATACGCAGTATTTT. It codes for CATSRRQGSTDTQYF.

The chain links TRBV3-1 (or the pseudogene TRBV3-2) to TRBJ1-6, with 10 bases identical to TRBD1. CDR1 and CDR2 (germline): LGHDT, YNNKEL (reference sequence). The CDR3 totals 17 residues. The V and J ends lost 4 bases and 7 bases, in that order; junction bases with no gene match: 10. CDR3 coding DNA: TGTGCCAGCAGCCGATCCGGGACAGGGGTTTTAAATTCACCCCTCCACTTT. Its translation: CASSRSGTGVLNSPLHF.

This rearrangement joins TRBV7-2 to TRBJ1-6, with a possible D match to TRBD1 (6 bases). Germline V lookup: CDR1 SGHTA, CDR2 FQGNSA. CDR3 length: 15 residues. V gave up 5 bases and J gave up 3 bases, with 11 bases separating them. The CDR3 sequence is CASSGRQVYNSPLHF. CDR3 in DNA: TGTGCCAGCAGCGGCAGACAGGTCTATAATTCACCCCTCCACTTT.

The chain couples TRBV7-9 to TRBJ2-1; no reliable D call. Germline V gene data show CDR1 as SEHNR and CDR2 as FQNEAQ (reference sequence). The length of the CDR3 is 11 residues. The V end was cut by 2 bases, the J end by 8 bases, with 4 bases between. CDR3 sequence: CASSLIDEQFF. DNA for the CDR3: TGTGCCAGCAGCTTAATCGATGAGCAGTTCTTC.

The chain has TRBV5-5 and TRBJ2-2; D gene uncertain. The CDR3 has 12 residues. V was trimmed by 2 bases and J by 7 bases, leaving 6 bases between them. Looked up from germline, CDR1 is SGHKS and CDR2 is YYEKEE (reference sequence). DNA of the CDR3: TGTGCCAGCAGCTTAGAGTTCGGGGAGCTGTTTTTT. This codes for CASSLEFGELFF.

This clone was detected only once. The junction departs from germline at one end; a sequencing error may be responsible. DNA for the CDR3: TGTGCCATCAGTGATCACAGCCGGCAGGGGGCCGGAGAGCTGTTTTTT. It is translated as CAISDHSRQGAGELFF. The chain uses TRBV10-3 and TRBJ2-2, with 8 bases matching TRBD1. CDR3 length: 16 amino acids. Germline V gene lookup returns CDR1 ENHRY and CDR2 SYGVKD.

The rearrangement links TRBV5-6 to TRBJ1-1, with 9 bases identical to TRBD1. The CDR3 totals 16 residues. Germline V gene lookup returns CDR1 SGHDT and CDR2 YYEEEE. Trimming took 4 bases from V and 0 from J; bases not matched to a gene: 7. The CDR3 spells CASSKGQGVMNTEAFF. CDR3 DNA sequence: TGTGCCAGCAGCAAGGGACAGGGAGTAATGAACACTGAAGCTTTCTTT. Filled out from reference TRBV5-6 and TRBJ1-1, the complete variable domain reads DAGVTQSPTHLIKTRGQQVTLRCSPKSGHDTVSWYQQALGQGPQFIFQYYEEEERQRGNFPDRFSGHQFPNYSSELNVNALLLGDSALYLCASSKGQGVMNTEAFFGQGTRLTVV.

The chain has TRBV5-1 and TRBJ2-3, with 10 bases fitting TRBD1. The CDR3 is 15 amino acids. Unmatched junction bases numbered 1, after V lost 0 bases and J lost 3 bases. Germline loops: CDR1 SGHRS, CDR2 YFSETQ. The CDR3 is CASSLGTGGTDTQYF. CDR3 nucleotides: TGCGCCAGCAGCTTGGGGACAGGGGGGACAGATACGCAGTATTTT.

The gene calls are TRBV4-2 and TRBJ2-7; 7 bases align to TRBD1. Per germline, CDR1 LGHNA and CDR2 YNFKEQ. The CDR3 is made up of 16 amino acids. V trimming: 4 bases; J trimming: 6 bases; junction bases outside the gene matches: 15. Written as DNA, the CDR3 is TGTGCCAGCAGCCCCTCTAGGACAGGCCCCGGCGGCGAGCAGTACTTC. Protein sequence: CASSPSRTGPGGEQYF.

The CDR3 is CASSPDRVGQPQHF. In nucleotides, the CDR3 is TGTGCCAGTAGTCCGGACAGGGTAGGTCAGCCCCAGCATTTT. The chain combines TRBV19 with TRBJ1-5; TRBD1 agrees at 8 bases. This CDR3 contains 14 residues. Germline V CDR1 and CDR2: LNHDA, SQIVND (reference sequence). V dropped 5 bases and J dropped 6; count of bases not matched to a gene: 6. The full variable domain, rest sourced from reference TRBV19 and TRBJ1-5, is DGGITQSPKYLFRKEGQNVTLSCEQNLNHDAMYWYRQDPGQGLRLIYYSQIVNDFQKGDIAEGYSVSREKKESFPLTVTSAQKNPTAFYLCASSPDRVGQPQHFGDGTRLSIL.